This TCR beta chain was documented in a study of T cells expressing NK-cell markers. For each CDR3 protein, TCRdb gives one entry from its re-call of the 5' RACE reads, without DNA. The sample totals around 550,000 distinct CDR3 sequences; its top ten clones hold 3.5% to 4.5%. There are 15 residues in the CDR3. Germline V lookup: CDR1 ENHRY, CDR2 SYGVKD. The source material was blood T cells: a sorted CD56 or NKG2C T cell subset, CD4+ or CD8+ T cells, or bulk PBMC T cells (not recorded which). The gene calls are TRBV10-3 and TRBJ1-2. This TCR came from a man younger than 30 in good health. CDR3 in amino acids: CAISVFQTSNYGYTF.